Shown below are 21 T cell receptor delta chains from a single sample sequenced in a study of gamma-delta chains in newborns, infants, children. TCRdb reanalysed the reads via CATT. The sample contains several thousand delta-chain clones, roughly 3.5% of which appear only once. The sample was blood. Receptors were obtained from a child who was a newborn, infant or young child, either healthy, febrile or measles-vaccinated (not recorded which).

This clone has just a few counts. The J gene is TRDJ1, the V gene TRDV2; 10 nucleotides align to TRDD3. After removal of 3 bases from V and 3 bases from J, the junction contained 3 bases not matched to a gene. CDR3 size: 14 residues. Germline V gives CDR1 GEAIGNYY, CDR2 EKD. CDR3 sequence: CACDAWGIADKLIF. The CDR3 nucleotides read TGTGCCTGTGACGCCTGGGGGATAGCCGATAAACTCATCTTT.

This clone turned up a few times. A much larger clonotype is one base distant, so this may be a read error. Other DNA variants within this sample encode the same CDR3. The V gene is TRDV2, the J gene TRDJ4; D might be TRDD3 (6 bases). Germline-derived CDR1 and CDR2 are GEAIGNYY and EKD. The CDR3 spans 14 residues. CDR3 coding DNA: TGCGCCTGTGACACCGTACGGGGGAATCGACCCCTGATCTTT. Translation: CACDTVRGNRPLIF.

This clone is deemed medium-sized. The rearrangement joins TRDV2 to TRDJ3; TRDD3 matches 9 bases. The CDR3 is 17 amino acids. V lost 0 bases and J lost 7; bases outside the gene matches: 6. The germline V gene encodes CDR1 GEAIGNYY and CDR2 EKD. CDR3 DNA sequence: TGTGCCTGTGACACCGTGGGGGATAGAAGAGACACCCGACAGATGTTTTTC. It specifies CACDTVGDRRDTRQMFF.

This clone was detected a few times. The CDR3 DNA reads TGTGCCTGTGACACACTGGAGGATAGCGACGATAAACTCATCTTT. This encodes CACDTLEDSDDKLIF. The chain employs TRDV2 and TRDJ1; tentative D call: TRDD3 (5 bases). Deletions cut 1 base from V and 4 bases from J, with 15 bases between. CDR3 length: 15 amino acids. The V gene's germline CDR1 is GEAIGNYY and CDR2 EKD.

With respect to this clone: One base away lies a much larger clone, so this may be a sequencing read error. V usage is TRDV2 and J usage is TRDJ1; maybe TRDD3 (5 bases). In the absence of a J gene in TCRdb, the DNA was matched to germline to assign it here. Germline lookup yields CDR1 GEAIGNYY and CDR2 EKD. V was cut by 5 bases and J by 2 bases, with 8 bases left in between. This CDR3 region has 12 residues. In nucleotides, the CDR3 is TGTGCCTGTGGCAGGGGGACCGATAAACTCATCTTT. This sequence encodes CACGRGTDKLIF.

This clone has ten or more counts. The rearrangement uses TRDV2 and TRDJ2; 9 bases are shared with TRDD3. V shed 0 bases and J 6 bases; nucleotides not matched to a gene: 1. CDR3 size: 14 residues. CDR1 is GEAIGNYY and CDR2 is EKD in the germline V gene. The CDR3 sequence: CACDTWGYAAQLFF. The CDR3 nucleotides are TGTGCCTGTGACACCTGGGGATACGCAGCACAACTCTTCTTT.

This clone turned up a few times. The junction and the germline gene differ at one end; a read error may be behind it. The chain has TRDV2 and TRDJ3; 13 nucleotides agree with TRDD3. The CDR3 totals 19 residues. The germline V gene encodes CDR1 GEAIGNYY and CDR2 EKD. The CDR3 protein is CACDTNWGIRSWDTRQVFF. CDR3 bases: TGTGCCTGTGACACAAACTGGGGGATACGCTCCTGGGACACCCGACAGGTGTTTTTC.

Comment on this clone: Other DNA sequences in the same sample also yield this CDR3. The V and J genes are TRDV1 and TRDJ1, with D perhaps assigned TRDD2 or TRDD3 (6 bases each). With 4 bases removed from V and 0 bases from J, the gap between germline ends came to 24 bases. CDR1 and CDR2 (germline): TSWWSYY, QGS. The CDR3 is made up of 19 amino acids. The CDR3 loop is CALGAQSYYRYAYTDKLIF. In DNA form, the CDR3 reads TGTGCTCTTGGGGCACAATCCTACTACAGATACGCGTACACCGATAAACTCATCTTT.

This clone was detected a few times. The chain has TRDV2 and TRDJ3, with 10 bases fitting TRDD3. Per the germline V gene, CDR1 is GEAIGNYY and CDR2 is EKD. There are 18 residues in the CDR3. The V gene end was trimmed by 3 bases and the J gene end by 1 base; junction bases not matched to a gene: 5. The CDR3 DNA follows: TGTGCCTGTGACTTCCTGGGGGATAAATCCTGGGACACCCGACAGATGTTTTTC. This gives the protein CACDFLGDKSWDTRQMFF.

Regarding this clone: A far larger clone lies a single base away; this is likely a read error. Distinct nucleotide sequences in the sample also encode this CDR3. The CDR3 loop reads CACDTWGTDKLIF. The CDR3 DNA reads TGTGCCTGTGACACCTGGGGGACCGATAAGCTCATCTTT. The chain employs TRDV2 and TRDJ1; 7 bases are shared with TRDD3. The CDR3 is 13 amino acids. Germline CDR1 is GEAIGNYY and CDR2 is EKD.

This clone has only a few counts. V gene TRDV2 combines with J gene TRDJ3, with TRDD3 identical over 7 bases. V shed 1 base and J 0 bases; nucleotides not matched to a gene: 5. The CDR3 runs 18 residues. Germline V gene data show CDR1 as GEAIGNYY and CDR2 as EKD. The CDR3 is CACDTVGDLSWDTRQMFF. For the CDR3, the DNA is TGTGCCTGTGACACGGTGGGGGACCTCTCCTGGGACACCCGACAGATGTTTTTC.

Worth noting for this clone: This could be a read error, since a much larger clone is one nucleotide away. The chain recombines TRDV2 with TRDJ3; 10 bases match TRDD3. The J gene, not given by TCRdb, was assigned here from a germline match of the nucleotide sequence. The germline gives CDR1 GEAIGNYY, CDR2 EKD. CDR3 length: 21 amino acids. DNA for the CDR3: TGTGCCTGTGACACCGTTCCTACTCTGGGGGATAGCTCCTGGGGCACCCGACAGATGTTTTTC. It specifies CACDTVPTLGDSSWGTRQMFF.

For this clone: TCRdb lists a protein that is different at residue 12 from the translated DNA; the protein given here uses the DNA translation. The chain employs TRDV2 and TRDJ1; 7 bases align to TRDD3. Per the germline V gene, CDR1 is GEAIGNYY and CDR2 is EKD. This CDR3 contains 13 residues. The CDR3 DNA follows: TGTGCCTGTGATTCCCTGGGGGGTTTTAAACTCACCTTT. Translation: CACDSLGGFKLTF.

Only a few counts were recorded for this clone. The TCRdb record carries a much larger clone's protein, which differs from this DNA's translation at residue 10; a read error is the likely cause, and the protein listed here is the DNA translation. The CDR3 region is CACDNTGGSRDTRQMFF. DNA for the CDR3: TGTGCCTGTGACAATACTGGGGGATCCCGGGACACCCGACAGATGTTTTTC. The chain carries TRDV2 and TRDJ3; 10 bases are a match to TRDD3. Germline V gene sequence: CDR1 GEAIGNYY, CDR2 EKD. The CDR3 has 17 amino acids. J lost 5 bases, V lost 2 bases, and 5 bases had no gene match.

This clone was detected a few times. The sample contains more than one DNA sequence encoding this CDR3. The rearrangement links TRDV2 to TRDJ3; no reliable D call. CDR3 length: 18 amino acids. Per the germline V gene, CDR1 is GEAIGNYY and CDR2 is EKD. V was clipped by 0 bases and J by 0 bases, with 11 bases between them. CDR3: CACDTAGVSSWDTRQMFF. CDR3 nucleotide sequence: TGTGCCTGTGACACCGCCGGGGTCAGCTCCTGGGACACCCGACAGATGTTTTTC.

As DNA, the CDR3 is TGTGCCTGTGACACCGTTGAAAATGGGGTCCGGAGCTCCTGGGACACCCGACAGATGTTTTTC. Its translation: CACDTVENGVRSSWDTRQMFF. V gene TRDV2 combines with J gene TRDJ3; tentative D call: TRDD3 (5 bases). Because TCRdb records no J gene, it was assigned here through a match of the DNA to germline. The CDR3 is made up of 21 amino acids. The ends were cut back, 0 bases at V and 0 bases at J, with 20 bases in the middle. In germline, CDR1 is GEAIGNYY, CDR2 EKD.

This clone was detected only a few times. The rearrangement links TRDV2 to TRDJ3; 10 nucleotides align to TRDD3. V shed 0 bases and J 5 bases; nucleotides not matched to a gene: 6. The germline gives CDR1 GEAIGNYY, CDR2 EKD. The CDR3 consists of 18 residues. For the CDR3, the DNA is TGTGCCTGTGACACCGGATACTGGGGGATCCGGGACACCCGACAGATGTTTTTC. It translates to CACDTGYWGIRDTRQMFF.

This clone was picked up many times. A far more abundant clone sits one base away, making this likely a read error. The genes are TRDV2 and TRDJ1, with 10 bases identical to TRDD3. The germline V gene encodes CDR1 GEAIGNYY and CDR2 EKD. Germline trimming cut 5 bases from V and 2 bases from J; bases unmatched to any gene: 4. The CDR3 loop spans 14 amino acids. For the CDR3, the DNA is TGTGCCTGTGTCGTACTGGGGGATACCGATAAACTCATCTTT. It is translated as CACVVLGDTDKLIF.

This clone is large by share. The identical CDR3 is also encoded by other nucleotide sequences in the sample. The rearrangement uses TRDV2 and TRDJ3, with 9 bases lining up with TRDD3. Losses at the gene ends were 2 bases for V and 0 bases for J; bases not matched to a gene: 1. The CDR3 totals 17 residues. In germline, CDR1 is GEAIGNYY, CDR2 EKD. The CDR3 DNA is TGTGCCTGTGACAACTGGGGGAGCTCCTGGGACACCCGACAGATGTTTTTC. Its protein is CACDNWGSSWDTRQMFF.

In its sample, this clone was seen many times. The chain couples TRDV2 to TRDJ2; 9 nucleotides agree with TRDD3. CDR3 size: 16 residues. V was clipped by 0 bases and J by 5 bases; unmatched bases: 6. Germline assignment: CDR1 GEAIGNYY and CDR2 EKD. The DNA for the CDR3 is TGTGCCTGTGACACCTGGGGATACGCGGGAACAGCACAACTCTTCTTT. Amino acid sequence: CACDTWGYAGTAQLFF.

By share, this clone counts as medium-sized. V usage is TRDV2 and J usage is TRDJ1; 9 bases are shared with TRDD3. V was clipped by 0 bases and J by 4 bases; unmatched bases: 14. The length of the CDR3 is 18 residues. Germline CDR1 reads GEAIGNYY; CDR2 reads EKD. This chain's CDR3 is CACDTLYTGGSMVDKLIF. The DNA of the CDR3 is TGTGCCTGTGACACCTTGTATACTGGGGGAAGTATGGTCGATAAACTCATCTTT.